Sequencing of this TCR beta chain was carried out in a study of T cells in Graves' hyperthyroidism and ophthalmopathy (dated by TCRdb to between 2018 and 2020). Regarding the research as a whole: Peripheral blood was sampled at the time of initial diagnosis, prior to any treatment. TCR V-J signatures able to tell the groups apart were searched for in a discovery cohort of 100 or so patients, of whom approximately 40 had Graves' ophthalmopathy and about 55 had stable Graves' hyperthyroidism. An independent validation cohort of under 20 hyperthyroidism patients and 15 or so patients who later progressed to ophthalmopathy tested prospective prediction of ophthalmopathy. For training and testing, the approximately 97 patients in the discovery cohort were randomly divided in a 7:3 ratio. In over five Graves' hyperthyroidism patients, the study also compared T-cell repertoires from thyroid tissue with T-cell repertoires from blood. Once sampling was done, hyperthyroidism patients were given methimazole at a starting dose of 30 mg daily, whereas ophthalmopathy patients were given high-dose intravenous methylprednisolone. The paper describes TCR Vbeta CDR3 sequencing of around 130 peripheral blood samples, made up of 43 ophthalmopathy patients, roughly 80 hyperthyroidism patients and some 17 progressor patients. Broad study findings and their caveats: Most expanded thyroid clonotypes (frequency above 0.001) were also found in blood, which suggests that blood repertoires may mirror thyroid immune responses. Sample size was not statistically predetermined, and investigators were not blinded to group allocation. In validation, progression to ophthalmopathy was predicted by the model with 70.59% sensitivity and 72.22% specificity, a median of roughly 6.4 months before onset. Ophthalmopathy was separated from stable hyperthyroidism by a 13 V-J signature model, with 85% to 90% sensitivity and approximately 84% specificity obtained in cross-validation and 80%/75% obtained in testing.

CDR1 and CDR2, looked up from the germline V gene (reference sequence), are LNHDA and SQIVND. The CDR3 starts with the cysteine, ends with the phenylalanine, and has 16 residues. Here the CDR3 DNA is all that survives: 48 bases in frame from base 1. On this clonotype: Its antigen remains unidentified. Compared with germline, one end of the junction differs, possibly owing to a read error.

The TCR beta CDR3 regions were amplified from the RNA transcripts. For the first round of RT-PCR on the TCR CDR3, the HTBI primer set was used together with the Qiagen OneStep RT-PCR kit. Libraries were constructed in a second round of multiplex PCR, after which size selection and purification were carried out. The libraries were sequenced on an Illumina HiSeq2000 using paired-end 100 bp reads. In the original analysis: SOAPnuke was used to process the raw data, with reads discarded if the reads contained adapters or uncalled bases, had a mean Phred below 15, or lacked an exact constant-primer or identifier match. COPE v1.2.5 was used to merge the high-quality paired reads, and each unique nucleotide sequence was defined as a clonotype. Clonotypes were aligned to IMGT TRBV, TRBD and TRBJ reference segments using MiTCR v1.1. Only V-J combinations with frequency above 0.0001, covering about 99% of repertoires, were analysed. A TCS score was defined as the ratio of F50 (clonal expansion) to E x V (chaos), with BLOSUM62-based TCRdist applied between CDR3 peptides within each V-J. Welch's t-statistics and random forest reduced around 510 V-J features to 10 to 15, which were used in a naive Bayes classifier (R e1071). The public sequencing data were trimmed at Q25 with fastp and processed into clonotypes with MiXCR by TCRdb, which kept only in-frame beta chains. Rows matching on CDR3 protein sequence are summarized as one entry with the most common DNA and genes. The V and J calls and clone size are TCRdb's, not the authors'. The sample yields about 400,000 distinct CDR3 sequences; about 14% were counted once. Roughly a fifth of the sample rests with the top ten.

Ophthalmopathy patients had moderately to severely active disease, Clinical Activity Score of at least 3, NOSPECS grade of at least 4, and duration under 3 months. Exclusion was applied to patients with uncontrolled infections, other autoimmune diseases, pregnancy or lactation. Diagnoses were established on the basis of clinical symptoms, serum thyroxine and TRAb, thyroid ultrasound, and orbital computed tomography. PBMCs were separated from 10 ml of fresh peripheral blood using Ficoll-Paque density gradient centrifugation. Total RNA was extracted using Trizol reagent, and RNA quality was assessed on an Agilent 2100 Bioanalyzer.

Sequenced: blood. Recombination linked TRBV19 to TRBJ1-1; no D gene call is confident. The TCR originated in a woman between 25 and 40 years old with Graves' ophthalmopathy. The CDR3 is CASSITATKMNIEAFF. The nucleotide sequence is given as TGTGCCAGTAGTATTACAGCTACTAAGATGAACATTGAAGCTTTCTTT.